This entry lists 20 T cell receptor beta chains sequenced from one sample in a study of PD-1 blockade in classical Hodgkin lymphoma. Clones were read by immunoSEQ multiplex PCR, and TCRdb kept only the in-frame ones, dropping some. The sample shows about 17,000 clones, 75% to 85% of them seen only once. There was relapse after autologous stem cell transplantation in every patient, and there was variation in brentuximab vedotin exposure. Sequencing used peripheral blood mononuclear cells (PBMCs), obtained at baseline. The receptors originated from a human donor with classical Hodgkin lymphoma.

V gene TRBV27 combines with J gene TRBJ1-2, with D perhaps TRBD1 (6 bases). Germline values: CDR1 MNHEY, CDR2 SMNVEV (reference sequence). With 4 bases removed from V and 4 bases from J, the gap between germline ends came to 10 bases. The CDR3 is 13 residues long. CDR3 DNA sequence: TGTGCCAGCAGTTCCCGCAGGGGCTATGGCTACACCTTC. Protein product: CASSSRRGYGYTF.

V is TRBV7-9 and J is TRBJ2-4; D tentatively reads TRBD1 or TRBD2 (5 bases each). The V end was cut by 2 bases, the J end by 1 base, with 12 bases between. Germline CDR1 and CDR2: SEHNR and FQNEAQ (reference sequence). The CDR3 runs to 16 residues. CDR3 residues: CASSLYGAGAKNIQYF. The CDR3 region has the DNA TGTGCCAGCAGCTTATACGGGGCAGGGGCCAAAAACATTCAGTACTTC.

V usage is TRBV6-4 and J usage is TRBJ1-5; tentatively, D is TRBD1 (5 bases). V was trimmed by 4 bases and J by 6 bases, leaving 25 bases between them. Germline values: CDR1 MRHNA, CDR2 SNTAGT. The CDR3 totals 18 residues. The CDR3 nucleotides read TGTGCCAGCAGTGGGGGACCCCGGGACCCCCTGGATCGTCAGCCCCAGCATTTT. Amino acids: CASSGGPRDPLDRQPQHF.

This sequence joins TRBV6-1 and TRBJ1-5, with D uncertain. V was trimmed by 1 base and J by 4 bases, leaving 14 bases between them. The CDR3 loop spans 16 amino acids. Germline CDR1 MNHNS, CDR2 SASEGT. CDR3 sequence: CASSEDPRVRNQPQHF. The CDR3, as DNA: TGTGCCAGCAGTGAAGACCCACGGGTCCGGAATCAGCCCCAGCATTTT.

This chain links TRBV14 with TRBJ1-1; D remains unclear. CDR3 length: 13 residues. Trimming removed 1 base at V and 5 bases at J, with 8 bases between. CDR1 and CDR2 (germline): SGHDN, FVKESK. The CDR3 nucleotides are TGTGCCAGCAGCCAAGTGATGGGGACTGAAGCTTTCTTT. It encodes CASSQVMGTEAFF.

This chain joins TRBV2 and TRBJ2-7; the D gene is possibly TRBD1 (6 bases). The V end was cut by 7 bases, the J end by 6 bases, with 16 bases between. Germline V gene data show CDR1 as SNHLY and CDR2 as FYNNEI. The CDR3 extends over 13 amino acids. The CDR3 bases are TGTGCCAGCAACCCACAGGGTCTTGTCGAGCAGTACTTC. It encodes CASNPQGLVEQYF.

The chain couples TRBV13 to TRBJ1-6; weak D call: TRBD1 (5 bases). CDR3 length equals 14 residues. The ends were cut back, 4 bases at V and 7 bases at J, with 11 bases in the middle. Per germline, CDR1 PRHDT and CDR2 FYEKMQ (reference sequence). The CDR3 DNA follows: TGTGCCAGCAGCTCGGGACCGATAAATTCACCCCTCCACTTT. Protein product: CASSSGPINSPLHF.

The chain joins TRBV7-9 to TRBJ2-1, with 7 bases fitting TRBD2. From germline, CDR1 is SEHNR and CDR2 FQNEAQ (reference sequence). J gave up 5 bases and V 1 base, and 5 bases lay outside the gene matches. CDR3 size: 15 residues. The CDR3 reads CASSLGLADNNEQFF. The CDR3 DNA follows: TGTGCCAGCAGCTTAGGGCTAGCGGATAACAATGAGCAGTTCTTC.

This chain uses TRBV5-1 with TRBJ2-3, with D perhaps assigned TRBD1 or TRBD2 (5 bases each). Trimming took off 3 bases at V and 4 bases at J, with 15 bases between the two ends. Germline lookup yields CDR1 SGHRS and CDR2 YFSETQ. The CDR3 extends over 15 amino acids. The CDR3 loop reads CASSWGIFKADTQYF. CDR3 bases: TGCGCCAGCAGCTGGGGGATATTTAAGGCAGATACGCAGTATTTT.

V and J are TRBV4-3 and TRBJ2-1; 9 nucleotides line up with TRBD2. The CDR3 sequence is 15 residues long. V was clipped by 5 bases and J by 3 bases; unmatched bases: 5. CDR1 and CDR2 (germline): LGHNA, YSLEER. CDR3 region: CASSSASGIYNEQFF. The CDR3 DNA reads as TGCGCCAGCAGCTCCGCTAGCGGGATCTACAATGAGCAGTTCTTC.

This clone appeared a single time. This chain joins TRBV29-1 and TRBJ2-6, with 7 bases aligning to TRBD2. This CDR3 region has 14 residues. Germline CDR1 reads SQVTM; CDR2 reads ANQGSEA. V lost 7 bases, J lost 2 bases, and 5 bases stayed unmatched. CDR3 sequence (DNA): TGCAGCGCAACTGGGGGGGCTGGGGCCAACGTCCTGACTTTC. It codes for CSATGGAGANVLTF.

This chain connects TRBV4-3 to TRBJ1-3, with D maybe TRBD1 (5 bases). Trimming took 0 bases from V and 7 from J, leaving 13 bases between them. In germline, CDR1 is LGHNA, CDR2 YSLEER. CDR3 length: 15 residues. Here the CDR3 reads CASSQDQGGTNTIYF. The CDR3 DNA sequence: TGCGCCAGCAGCCAAGACCAGGGAGGGACTAACACCATATATTTT.

The CDR3 spells CASSSPSGRNTGELFF. The CDR3 DNA is TGTGCCAGCAGCTCCCCTAGCGGGAGGAACACCGGGGAGCTGTTTTTT. The chain joins TRBV7-3 to TRBJ2-2; 10 bases align to TRBD2. V gave up 4 bases and J gave up 1 base; unmatched junction bases: 3. The CDR3 is 16 amino acids. The germline V gene encodes CDR1 SGHTA and CDR2 FQGTGA. The whole variable domain, filled in from reference TRBV7-3 and TRBJ2-2, reads GAGVSQTPSNKVTEKGKYVELRCDPISGHTALYWYRQSLGQGPEFLIYFQGTGAADDSGLPNDRFFAVRPEGSVSTLKIQRTERGDSAVYLCASSSPSGRNTGELFFGEGSRLTVL.

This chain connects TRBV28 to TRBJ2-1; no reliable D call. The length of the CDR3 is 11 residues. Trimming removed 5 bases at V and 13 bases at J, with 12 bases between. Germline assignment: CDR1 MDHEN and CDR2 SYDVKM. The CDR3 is CASSLRSHQFF. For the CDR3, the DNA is TGTGCCAGCAGTCTCCGTTCCCATCAGTTCTTC.

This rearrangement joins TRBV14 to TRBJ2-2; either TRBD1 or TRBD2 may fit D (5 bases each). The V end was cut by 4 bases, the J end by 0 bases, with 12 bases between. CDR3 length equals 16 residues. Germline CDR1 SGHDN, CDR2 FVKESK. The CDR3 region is CASSPGTLSNTGELFF. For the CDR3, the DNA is TGTGCCAGCAGCCCCGGGACGTTGTCGAACACCGGGGAGCTGTTTTTT.

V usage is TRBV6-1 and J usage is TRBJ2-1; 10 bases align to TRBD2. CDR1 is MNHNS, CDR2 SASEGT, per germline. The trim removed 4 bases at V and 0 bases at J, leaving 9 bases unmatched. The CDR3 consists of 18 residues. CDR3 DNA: TGTGCCAGCAGTGTCGCTAGCGGGGGTGGCAGCTCCTACAATGAGCAGTTCTTC. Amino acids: CASSVASGGGSSYNEQFF.

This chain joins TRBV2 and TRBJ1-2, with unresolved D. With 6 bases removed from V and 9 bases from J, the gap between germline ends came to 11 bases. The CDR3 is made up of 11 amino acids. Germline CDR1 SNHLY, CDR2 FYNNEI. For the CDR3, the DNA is TGTGCCAGCAGGCGAGGGTCGAGCTACACCTTC. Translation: CASRRGSSYTF.

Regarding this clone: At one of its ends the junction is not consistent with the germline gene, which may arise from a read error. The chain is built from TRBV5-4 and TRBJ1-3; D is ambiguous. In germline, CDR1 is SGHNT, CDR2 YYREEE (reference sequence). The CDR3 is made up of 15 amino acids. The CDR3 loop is CASSQESYSGNTIYF. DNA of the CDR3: TGCGCCAGCAGCCAAGAGTCCTACTCTGGAAACACCATATATTTT.

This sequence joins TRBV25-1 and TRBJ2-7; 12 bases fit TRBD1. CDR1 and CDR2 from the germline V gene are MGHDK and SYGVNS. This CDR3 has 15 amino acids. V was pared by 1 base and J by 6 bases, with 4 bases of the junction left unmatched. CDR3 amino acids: CASSESGTGGVEQYF. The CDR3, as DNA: TGTGCCAGCAGTGAATCTGGGACAGGGGGCGTCGAGCAGTACTTC.

The CDR3 protein is CASSRDRGLNEQFF. The CDR3 nucleotides read TGTGCCAGCAGCCGGGACAGGGGGCTCAATGAGCAGTTCTTC. V and J are TRBV6-5 and TRBJ2-1; 12 bases align to TRBD1. The J segment lost 6 bases and the V segment lost 6 bases, leaving 3 bases of the junction unmatched. The CDR3 length is 14 residues. Germline CDR1 is MNHEY and CDR2 is SVGAGI.